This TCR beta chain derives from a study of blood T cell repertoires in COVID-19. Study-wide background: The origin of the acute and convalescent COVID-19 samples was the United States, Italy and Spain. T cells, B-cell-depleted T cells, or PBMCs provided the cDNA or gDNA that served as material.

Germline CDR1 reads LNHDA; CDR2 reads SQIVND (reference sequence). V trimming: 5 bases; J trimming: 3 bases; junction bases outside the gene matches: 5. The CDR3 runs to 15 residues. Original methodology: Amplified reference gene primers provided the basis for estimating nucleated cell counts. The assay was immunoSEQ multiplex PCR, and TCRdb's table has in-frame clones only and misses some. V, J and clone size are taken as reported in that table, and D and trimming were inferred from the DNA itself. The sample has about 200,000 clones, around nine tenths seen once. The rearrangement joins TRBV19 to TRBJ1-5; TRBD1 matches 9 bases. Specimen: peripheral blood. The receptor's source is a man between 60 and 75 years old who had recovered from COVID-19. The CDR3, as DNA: TGTGCCAGTAGTTACCGGACAGGGGCCAATCAGCCCCAGCATTTT. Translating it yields CASSYRTGANQPQHF. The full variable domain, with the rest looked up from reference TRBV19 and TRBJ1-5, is DGGITQSPKYLFRKEGQNVTLSCEQNLNHDAMYWYRQDPGQGLRLIYYSQIVNDFQKGDIAEGYSVSREKKESFPLTVTSAQKNPTAFYLCASSYRTGANQPQHFGDGTRLSIL.